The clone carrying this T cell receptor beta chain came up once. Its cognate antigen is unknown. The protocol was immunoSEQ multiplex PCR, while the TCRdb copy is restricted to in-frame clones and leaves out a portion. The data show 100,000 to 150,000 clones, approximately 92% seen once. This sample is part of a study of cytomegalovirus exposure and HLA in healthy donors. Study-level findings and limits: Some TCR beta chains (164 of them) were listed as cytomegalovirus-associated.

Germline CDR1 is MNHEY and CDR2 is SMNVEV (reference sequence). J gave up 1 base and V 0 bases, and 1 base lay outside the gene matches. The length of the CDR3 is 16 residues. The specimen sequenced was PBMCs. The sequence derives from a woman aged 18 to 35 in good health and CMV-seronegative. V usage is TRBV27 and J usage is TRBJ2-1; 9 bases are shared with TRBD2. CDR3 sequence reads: CASSLSSGGSYNEQFF. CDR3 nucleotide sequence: TGTGCCAGCAGTTTATCTAGCGGGGGATCCTACAATGAGCAGTTCTTC.